These 2 T cell receptor beta chains originate from one sample sequenced in a study of vaccination and CD4 T cells after COVID-19. These receptors' targets are unknown. Treatment given: roughly nine-day PBMC culture with coronavirus spike peptide pools or control peptides (ViraFEST assay). From the unexposed donor, CD4+ T cells were collected ahead of the COVID-19 pandemic (2011-2018). Researchers used the Oncomine TCR Beta short-read assay to sequence DNA from cultured CD4+ T cells. It was cultured CD4+ T cells from which genomic DNA was extracted. TCRdb analysed the PCR reads with MiXCR anew, one entry per CDR3 protein. This sample has about 9,500 distinct CDR3 sequences, with more than 35% found just once. Sequencing was done on a sample of CD4+ T cells from blood, cultured in vitro. Every receptor here comes from a human donor in good health.

This clonotype came up a few times. The rearrangement uses TRBV27 and TRBJ1-3; D call uncertain. Trimming shortened V by 5 bases and J by 2 bases, and 10 bases separated the two germline ends. The CDR3 runs 14 residues. Germline lookup yields CDR1 MNHEY and CDR2 SMNVEV (reference sequence). CDR3 amino acids: CASSEVGTGNTIYF. The CDR3, as DNA: TGTGCCAGCAGTGAGGTAGGGACTGGAAACACCATATATTTT.

This rearrangement joins TRBV7-3 to TRBJ2-7; D unresolved. Germline CDR1 and CDR2: SGHTA and FQGTGA. CDR3 length: 15 amino acids. Between the trimmed V and J ends, which lost 10 bases and 2 bases, there was a span of 21 bases. In nucleotides, the CDR3 is TGTGCCACCCTGGGGTGGAGCCCTAACACCTACGAGCAGTACTTC. It translates to CATLGWSPNTYEQYF. Filled out from reference TRBV7-3 and TRBJ2-7, the complete variable domain reads GAGVSQTPSNKVTEKGKYVELRCDPISGHTALYWYRQSLGQGPEFLIYFQGTGAADDSGLPNDRFFAVRPEGSVSTLKIQRTERGDSAVYLCATLGWSPNTYEQYFGPGTRLTVT.